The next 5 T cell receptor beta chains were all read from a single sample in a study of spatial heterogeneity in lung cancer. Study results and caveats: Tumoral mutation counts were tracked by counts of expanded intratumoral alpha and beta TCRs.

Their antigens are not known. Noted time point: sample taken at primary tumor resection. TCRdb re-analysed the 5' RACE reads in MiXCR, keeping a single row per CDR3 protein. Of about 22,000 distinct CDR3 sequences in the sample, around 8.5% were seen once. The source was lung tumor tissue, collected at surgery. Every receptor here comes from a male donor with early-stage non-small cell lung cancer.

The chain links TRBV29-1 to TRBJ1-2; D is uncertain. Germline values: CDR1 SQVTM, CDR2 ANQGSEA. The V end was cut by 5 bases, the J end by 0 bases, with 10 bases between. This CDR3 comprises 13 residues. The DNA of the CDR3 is TGCAGCGTTAGGGTTAGGGCTAACTATGGCTACACCTTC. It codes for CSVRVRANYGYTF.

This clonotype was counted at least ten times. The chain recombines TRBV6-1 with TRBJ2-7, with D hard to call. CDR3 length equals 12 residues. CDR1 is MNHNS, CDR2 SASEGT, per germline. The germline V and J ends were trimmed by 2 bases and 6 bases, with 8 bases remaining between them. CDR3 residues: CASSEWTGEQYF. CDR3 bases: TGTGCCAGCAGTGAATGGACCGGCGAGCAGTACTTC.

CDR3 DNA sequence: TGTGCCACCAGTGATTTTTCCAGCGGCCCGACCTACGAGCAGTACTTC. It is translated as CATSDFSSGPTYEQYF. The genes are TRBV24-1 and TRBJ2-7; D is possibly TRBD2 (5 bases). CDR1 and CDR2 (germline): KGHDR, SFDVKD. CDR3 length: 16 residues. The V end lost 1 base, the J end lost 2 bases, and 14 bases lay between the germline ends.

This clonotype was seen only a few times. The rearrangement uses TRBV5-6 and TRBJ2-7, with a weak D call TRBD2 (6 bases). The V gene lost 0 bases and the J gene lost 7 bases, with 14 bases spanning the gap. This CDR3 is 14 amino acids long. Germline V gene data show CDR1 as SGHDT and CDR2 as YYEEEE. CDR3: CASSLGLVVGEQYF. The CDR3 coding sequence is TGTGCCAGCAGCTTGGGACTAGTAGTCGGAGAGCAGTACTTC. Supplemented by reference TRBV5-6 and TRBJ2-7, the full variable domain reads DAGVTQSPTHLIKTRGQQVTLRCSPKSGHDTVSWYQQALGQGPQFIFQYYEEEERQRGNFPDRFSGHQFPNYSSELNVNALLLGDSALYLCASSLGLVVGEQYFGPGTRLTVT.

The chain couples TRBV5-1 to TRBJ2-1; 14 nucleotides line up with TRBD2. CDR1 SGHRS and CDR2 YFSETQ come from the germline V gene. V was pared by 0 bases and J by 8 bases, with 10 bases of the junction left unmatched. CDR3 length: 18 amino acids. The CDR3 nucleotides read TGCGCCAGCAGCTTGGCCGCCGTCGGGACTAGCGGGGGCGATGAGCAGTTCTTC. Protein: CASSLAAVGTSGGDEQFF.